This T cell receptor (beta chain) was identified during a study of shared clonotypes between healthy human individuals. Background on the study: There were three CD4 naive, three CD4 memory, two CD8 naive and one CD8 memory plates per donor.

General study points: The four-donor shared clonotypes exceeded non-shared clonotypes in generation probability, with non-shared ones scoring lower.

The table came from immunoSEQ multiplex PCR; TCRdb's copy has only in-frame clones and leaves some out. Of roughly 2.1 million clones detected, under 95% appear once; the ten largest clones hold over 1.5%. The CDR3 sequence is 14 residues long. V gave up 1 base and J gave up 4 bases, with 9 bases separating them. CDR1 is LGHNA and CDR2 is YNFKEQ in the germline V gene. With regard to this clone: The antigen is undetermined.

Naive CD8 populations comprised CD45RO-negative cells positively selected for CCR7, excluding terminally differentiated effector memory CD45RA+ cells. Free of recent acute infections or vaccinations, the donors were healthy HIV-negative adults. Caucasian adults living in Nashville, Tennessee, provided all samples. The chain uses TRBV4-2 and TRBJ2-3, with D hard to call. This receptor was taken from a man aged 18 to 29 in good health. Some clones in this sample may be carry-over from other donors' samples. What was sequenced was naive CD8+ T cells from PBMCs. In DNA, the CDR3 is TGTGCCAGCAGCCAAGCTCAACGGTCAGATACGCAGTATTTT. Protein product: CASSQAQRSDTQYF.